This T cell receptor (beta chain) was recovered during a study of blood T cell repertoires in COVID-19. Study in general: Nucleic acid was either cDNA or gDNA, and it came from T cells, B-cell-depleted T cells, or PBMCs.

Measured with immunoSEQ multiplex PCR; TCRdb has only the in-frame clones, and not every one. The sample holds roughly 220,000 clones, 86% seen once. The CDR3 is 16 residues long. Trimming pared 6 bases from V and 1 base from J, leaving 16 bases between. The germline CDR1 and CDR2 sequences are MRHNA and SNTAGT. The V and J genes are TRBV6-4 and TRBJ1-3; D might be TRBD1 (5 bases). Sequencing was done on a sample of peripheral blood. The clonotype was recovered from an elderly man with acute or convalescent COVID-19. In nucleotides, the CDR3 is TGTGCCAGCAGGGGGGGGGTCCCGAATTCTGGAAACACCATATATTTT. The encoded protein is CASRGGVPNSGNTIYF.